This is a list of T cell receptor beta chains from one sample in a study of identical twins. TCRdb passed the 5' RACE reads through MiXCR, listing each CDR3 protein once. The data contain hundreds of thousands of distinct CDR3 sequences, about 12% of them seen just once; the ten biggest clones take up under 2%. These data were also reused for a study on yellow fever vaccine responses in identical twins.

The sample comprised PBMCs. The receptors come from a woman aged 18-29 years in good health. CDR3s include the opening cysteine and the closing phenylalanine or tryptophan. A D gene is named only where the DNA matches it firmly. The listing skips clone size in some rows; elsewhere it reads once, few, many or a size class.

v_gene	d_gene	abundance	j_gene	CDR3aa	CDR3nt
TRBV2	TRBD2	.	TRBJ2-3	CLTSGTHTDTQYF	TGTCTTACTAGCGGAACACACACAGATACGCAGTATTTT
TRBV6-1	.	.	TRBJ2-3	CATQPAWITDTQYF	TGTGCCACCCAACCCGCATGGATCACAGATACGCAGTATTTT
TRBV10-3	.	many	TRBJ2-1	CAVRDWDFDEQFF	TGTGCCGTACGGGACTGGGATTTCGATGAGCAGTTCTTC
TRBV12-3/TRBV12-4	TRBD1	many	TRBJ1-1	CASSRQGFAEAFF	TGTGCCAGCAGCAGACAGGGGTTCGCTGAAGCTTTCTTT
TRBV27	TRBD2	.	TRBJ2-7	CASSLTSAGSYEQYF	TGTGCCAGCAGTTTAACTAGCGCTGGCTCCTACGAGCAGTACTTC
TRBV20-1	TRBD1	few	TRBJ2-2	CSAKTGGRFANTGELFF	TGCAGTGCTAAGACAGGGGGGCGATTCGCGAACACCGGGGAGCTGTTTTTT
TRBV20-1	TRBD2	many	TRBJ2-1	CSAWPGLVNEQFF	TGCAGTGCATGGCCGGGACTAGTTAATGAGCAGTTCTTC
TRBV4-2	TRBD1	few	TRBJ1-6	CASSLPGTDLHF	TGTGCCAGCAGCCTCCCCGGGACAGACCTCCACTTT
TRBV12-3/TRBV12-4	.	many	TRBJ2-2	CASSLVPPNTGELFF	TGTGCCAGCAGTCTAGTCCCTCCGAACACCGGGGAGCTGTTTTTT
TRBV15	TRBD1	.	TRBJ1-6	CATSRLDREFSPLHF	TGTGCCACCAGCAGGCTCGACAGGGAGTTTTCACCCCTCCACTTT
TRBV20-1	TRBD1	few	TRBJ2-4	CSAAQGARWDIQYF	TGCAGTGCTGCCCAGGGGGCGCGGTGGGACATTCAGTACTTC
TRBV29-1	TRBD1	.	TRBJ2-1	CSVSGTGINEQFF	TGCAGCGTCTCCGGGACAGGGATCAATGAGCAGTTCTTC
TRBV2	TRBD1	few	TRBJ1-4	CASSADRVDEKLFF	TGTGCCAGCAGTGCGGACAGGGTCGACGAAAAACTGTTTTTT
TRBV15	.	few	TRBJ2-5	CATAYGGRETQYF	TGTGCCACCGCCTATGGGGGTCGGGAGACCCAGTACTTC
TRBV6-5	TRBD2	few	TRBJ2-7	CASSYRGVDYEQYF	TGTGCCAGCAGTTACCGGGGGGTTGACTACGAGCAGTACTTC
TRBV12-3/TRBV12-4	.	.	TRBJ1-6	CASSLGGRANSPLHF	TGTGCCAGCAGTTTGGGGGGGAGGGCCAATTCACCCCTCCACTTT
TRBV7-9	TRBD1	.	TRBJ2-7	CASTIKGDSSYEQYF	TGTGCCAGCACCATAAAGGGGGACAGCTCCTACGAGCAGTACTTC
TRBV2	.	.	TRBJ1-5	CASSEGPPSWGYQPQHF	TGTGCCAGCAGTGAAGGACCCCCCAGTTGGGGTTATCAGCCCCAGCATTTT
TRBV7-3	TRBD2	.	TRBJ2-3	CASSPPSGREYF	TGTGCCAGCAGCCCTCCTAGCGGGAGGGAGTATTTT
TRBV4-2	.	many	TRBJ2-5	CASSQDSAKQETQYF	TGTGCCAGCAGCCAAGATTCGGCGAAACAAGAGACCCAGTACTTC
TRBV20-1	TRBD1	.	TRBJ2-1	CSARPGTGWSEQFF	TGCAGTGCTAGGCCGGGGACAGGATGGAGTGAGCAGTTCTTC
TRBV19	.	.	TRBJ1-5	CASTPPRGSNQPQHF	TGTGCCAGTACCCCCCCTAGGGGTTCAAATCAGCCCCAGCATTTT
TRBV7-3	TRBD2	.	TRBJ2-3	CASSSGLAGKADTQYF	TGTGCCAGCAGCTCGGGACTAGCGGGAAAGGCAGATACGCAGTATTTT
TRBV10-3	.	few	TRBJ2-2	CAISESPGRGTGELFF	TGTGCCATCAGTGAGTCGCCAGGCCGGGGCACCGGGGAGCTGTTTTTT
TRBV7-8	TRBD1	few	TRBJ2-1	CASSYRDRAYNEQFF	TGTGCCAGCAGCTACCGGGACAGAGCCTACAATGAGCAGTTCTTC
TRBV4-2	.	few	TRBJ2-2	CASSQTWEDTGELFF	TGTGCCAGCAGCCAAACATGGGAAGACACCGGGGAGCTGTTTTTT
TRBV20-1	.	few	TRBJ2-6	CSAIKRPGLPASGANVLTF	TGCAGTGCCATAAAAAGGCCCGGACTGCCAGCCTCTGGGGCCAACGTCCTGACTTTC
TRBV28	.	many	TRBJ1-5	CASSPPSYSNQPQHF	TGTGCCAGCAGTCCTCCGTCCTATAGCAATCAGCCCCAGCATTTT